A selection of T cell receptor beta chains follows, all from one sample in a study of T-cell memory formation after mild COVID-19. MiXCR, run by TCRdb on the 5' RACE reads, gives a single entry per CDR3 protein. The sample has roughly 68,000 distinct CDR3 sequences, around 17% seen once. The sequencing input was PBMCs or a T cell subset sorted from them (not recorded which). The receptors come from an adult woman who had mild COVID-19 (a few samples of this study predate the infection). Cell type and time point are not known. CDR3s include the opening cysteine and the closing phenylalanine or tryptophan. A row's size may be missing; if present it is once, few, many or a size class.

J,length,size,V,CDR3
TRBJ1-2,16,.,TRBV4-3,CASSQDLTGELYGYTF
TRBJ2-3,17,many,TRBV4-1,CASSQRESGDSTDTQYF
TRBJ2-7,16,few,TRBV6-5,CASSYPDREFSYEQYF
TRBJ2-7,14,.,TRBV9,CASSVGGSAYEQYF
TRBJ2-3,14,few,TRBV11-2,CASITSGRLDTQYF
TRBJ2-1,15,once,TRBV12-3/TRBV12-4,CASSFRDRPDNEQFF
TRBJ2-5,19,few,TRBV7-9,CASSSTSGGSKKYQETQYF
TRBJ2-2,14,.,TRBV20-1,CSAANRAVTGELFF
TRBJ2-7,15,.,TRBV7-6,CASSLEREDPYEQYF
TRBJ2-7,12,.,TRBV5-1,CASSPTSYEQYF
TRBJ2-2,17,.,TRBV27,CASSYTSGTSFLGELFF
TRBJ2-1,13,many,TRBV4-1,CASSHPRGVEQFF
TRBJ2-7,14,few,TRBV12-3/TRBV12-4,CASSFPGNSYEQYF
TRBJ2-5,14,few,TRBV7-9,CASSLTPEKETQYF
TRBJ1-5,16,.,TRBV5-1,CASSETGTGINQPQHF
TRBJ2-1,12,few,TRBV20-1,CSASTPLNEQFF
TRBJ2-1,15,.,TRBV4-3,CASSQDTSSYNEQFF
TRBJ2-7,16,few,TRBV6-2/TRBV6-3,CASSYSMEGARSEQYF
TRBJ1-1,13,.,TRBV6-5,CASSSGHRGVAFF
TRBJ2-3,14,.,TRBV29-1,CSVEGAGSTDTQYF
TRBJ2-5,14,few,TRBV27,CASKVSGDQETQYF
TRBJ2-1,19,few,TRBV6-4,CASSDWTSGGPDTHNEQFF
TRBJ1-2,14,few,TRBV5-5,CASTWDTPNYGYTF
TRBJ2-7,15,few,TRBV5-5,CASSSSPLRGYEQYF
TRBJ1-4,13,few,TRBV7-2,CASSSTGAAGLFF
TRBJ1-1,15,.,TRBV11-2,CASSLFPGANTEAFF
TRBJ2-1,14,.,TRBV20-1,CSADDYRGGNEQFF
TRBJ2-2,14,.,TRBV20-1,CSAQTSEHTGELFF
TRBJ1-1,17,many,TRBV7-8,CASSLAVDGEKNTEAFF
TRBJ2-3,14,.,TRBV4-2,CASSQGGSTDTQYF
TRBJ2-1,15,.,TRBV5-5,CASSGGQGLYNEQFF
TRBJ1-2,14,.,TRBV25-1,CASTRAGGNNGYTF
TRBJ2-6,15,.,TRBV5-1,CASSLDGSGANVLTF
TRBJ2-6,16,few,TRBV15,CATSGVGGPGANVLTF
TRBJ2-4,17,few,TRBV12-3/TRBV12-4,CASSLEVQWGEKNIQYF
TRBJ2-1,17,few,TRBV7-9,CASSLYAPSGSYNEQFF
TRBJ2-3,19,many,TRBV4-3,CASSQEEDLLAGELDTQYF
TRBJ2-7,15,many,TRBV9,CASSVGAIDGDEQYF
TRBJ2-1,17,many,TRBV7-8,CASSVRSSGSSYNEQFF
TRBJ2-7,13,.,TRBV12-3/TRBV12-4,CASSPGGAGEQYF
TRBJ2-1,19,.,TRBV6-6,CASSYSSGGVTSSYNEQFF
TRBJ2-5,13,.,TRBV29-1,CSVEVGRQETQYF
TRBJ2-1,14,few,TRBV29-1,CSVEVPGWGNEQFF
TRBJ2-3,15,few,TRBV9,CASSSRGDLTDTQYF
TRBJ1-2,16,few,TRBV4-2,CASSHAVAGGRGGYTF
TRBJ1-2,12,.,TRBV9,CASSDRDYGYTF
TRBJ2-1,15,many,TRBV4-3,CASSQGQGAYNEQFF
TRBJ1-6,15,.,TRBV7-6,CASSSGGSGNSPLHF
TRBJ2-5,15,.,TRBV12-3/TRBV12-4,CASSRGTSGYETQYF
TRBJ2-7,14,.,TRBV15,CATSRGQNLYEQYF
TRBJ1-1,16,once,TRBV4-1,CASSLTGTGANTEAFF
TRBJ1-1,13,.,TRBV24-1,CATRASMNTEAFF
TRBJ1-1,13,few,TRBV24-1,CATSSRGSTEAFF
TRBJ2-7,16,few,TRBV27,CASSQQSPQMSYEQYF
TRBJ2-3,15,.,TRBV9,CASSVEGTRSDTQYF
TRBJ2-2,18,few,TRBV7-9,CASSSSPGWETNTGELFF
TRBJ2-6,17,few,TRBV5-1,CATSQGTAYSGANVLTF
TRBJ2-3,16,.,TRBV30,CAWASGSFQSTDTQYF
TRBJ2-3,16,few,TRBV6-2/TRBV6-3,CASSYCLAGPECTQYF
TRBJ2-7,13,few,TRBV27,CASSLTGFYEQYF